The clone carrying this TCR beta chain was recorded a few times. Trimming removed 2 bases from V and 0 bases from J, with 19 bases in between. Germline V CDR1 and CDR2: MNHEY, SMNVEV (reference sequence). This CDR3 has 19 amino acids. These data come from a study of T-cell reconstitution after alpha-beta-depleted transplantation in children. Researchers prepared the TCRbeta library using unique molecular identifiers, the study reports. TCRdb used MiXCR to reprocess the PCR reads, holding one entry per CDR3 protein. The table has around 450,000 distinct CDR3 sequences, over 40% seen once; the top ten hold 27%.

Here the sequenced sample was PBMCs, taken before TCRalphabeta/CD19-depleted stem cell transplant. The clonotype was recovered from a girl aged 2-10 years with aplastic anemia, due to receive a stem cell transplant. The V gene is TRBV27, the J gene TRBJ2-2; TRBD1 or TRBD2 may be the D gene (5 bases each). The CDR3 nucleotides read TGTGCCAGCAGTTTAATCTTATCAGCGAGGGGACCGAACACCGGGGAGCTGTTTTTT. This translates into CASSLILSARGPNTGELFF.